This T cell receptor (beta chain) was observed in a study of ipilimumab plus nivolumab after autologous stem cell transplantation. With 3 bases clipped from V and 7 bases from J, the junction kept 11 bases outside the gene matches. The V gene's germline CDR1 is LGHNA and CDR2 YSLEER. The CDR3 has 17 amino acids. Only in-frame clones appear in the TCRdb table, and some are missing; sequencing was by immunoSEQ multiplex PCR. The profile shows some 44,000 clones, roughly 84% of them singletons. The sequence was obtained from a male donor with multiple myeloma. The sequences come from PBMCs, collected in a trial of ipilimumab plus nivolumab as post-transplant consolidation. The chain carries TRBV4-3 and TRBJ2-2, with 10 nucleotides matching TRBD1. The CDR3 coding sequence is TGCGCCAGCAGCCAGGTCCCGGGACAGGGGTTGGGCGGGGAGCTGTTTTTT. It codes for CASSQVPGQGLGGELFF.